What follows describes a single T cell receptor beta chain. Its antigen is currently unknown. The germline CDR1 and CDR2 sequences are SGHNT and YYREEE (reference sequence). J gave up 8 bases and V 0 bases, and 8 bases lay outside the gene matches. CDR3 length equals 16 residues. CD45RO/CCR7/CD25/CD127/CD95/CD27 separated CD4+ naive, central memory, regulatory and stem cell-like memory cells by sorting. The data were taken from a study of beta chain features in type 1 diabetes. The overall study: The patient and healthy donor groups were comparable for age, gender and cell yields. The number of sorted cells examined across all samples was approximately 110,000,000. Study outcomes and limitations: Shorter TCRB CDR3s, moderately but significantly so, were found in Type 1 diabetes patients in all four CD4+ subsets.

Expressed TCRB transcripts were sequenced, since all the RNA that had been isolated was reverse transcribed. Profiling relied on immunoSEQ multiplex PCR, and the TCRdb table lists in-frame clones only, not all of them. The sample lists about 320,000 clones, 12% to 15% occurring once. The sample consisted of central memory CD4+ T cells from blood. The TCR originated in a man aged 30-40 years in good health. The genes are TRBV5-4 and TRBJ2-4, with 10 bases matching TRBD2. The CDR3 DNA reads TGTGCCAGCAGCTTGGTTTCGCTAGCGGGAGCTGACATTCAGTACTTC. Its protein product is CASSLVSLAGADIQYF.